Listed below are T cell receptor beta chains from one sample, sequenced in a study of blood T cell repertoires in COVID-19. Profiling relied on immunoSEQ multiplex PCR, and the TCRdb table lists in-frame clones only, not all of them. The sample has 150,000 to 200,000 clones; approximately 86% are singletons. The sample was peripheral blood. The receptor source for this set is a man aged 40-55 years with active or convalescent COVID-19. Each CDR3 is given with its conserved first and last residue. A D gene is named only where the DNA matches it firmly. Clone size appears in some rows only: once, few, many, or a class for an expanded clone.

D,size,V,J,DNA,CDR3
-,-,TRBV18,TRBJ2-3,TGTGCCAGCTCACCACCCTCTCTCACAGATACGCAGTATTTT,CASSPPSLTDTQYF
TRBD1,-,TRBV15,TRBJ2-2,TGTGCCACCAGCACGCGACAGGGGACAAACACCGGGGAGCTGTTTTTT,CATSTRQGTNTGELFF
-,-,TRBV18,TRBJ2-2,TGTGCCAGCTCACCCCCAGGGAAGAACACCGGGGAGCTGTTTTTT,CASSPPGKNTGELFF
TRBD1,-,TRBV4-1,TRBJ1-1,TGCGCCAGCAGCCAAAAGGGGGCAGGCACTGAAGCTTTCTTT,CASSQKGAGTEAFF
-,-,TRBV6-5,TRBJ2-1,TGTGCCAGCAGAGTGAACTCGGGTTATGAGCAGTTCTTC,CASRVNSGYEQFF
-,few,TRBV7-2,TRBJ2-7,TGTGCCAGCAGTCCCAACTACGAGCAGTACTTC,CASSPNYEQYF
TRBD1,-,TRBV19,TRBJ1-2,TGTGCCAGTAGTATAGATCCGGGACAGGGGCCAAAAAACTATGGCTACACCTTC,CASSIDPGQGPKNYGYTF
TRBD2,-,TRBV3-1/TRBV3-2,TRBJ2-1,TGTGCCAGCAGCCAAGAAAGGCTAGCGGACAAAAATGAGCAGTTCTTC,CASSQERLADKNEQFF
-,-,TRBV28,TRBJ1-2,TGTGCCAGCAGTTTTAATCTTTATGGCTACACCTTC,CASSFNLYGYTF
TRBD1,-,TRBV4-2,TRBJ1-1,TGTGCCAGCAGCCAAGATGGGGCAGGGGGCGTGGCGAACACTGAAGCTTTCTTT,CASSQDGAGGVANTEAFF
-,-,TRBV4-3,TRBJ1-2,TGCGCCAGCAGCCCGACAGGCGACCCTAACTATGGCTACACCTTC,CASSPTGDPNYGYTF
-,-,TRBV7-8,TRBJ1-2,TGTGCCAGCAGCGCAACCCTGGACAGCGTCTATGGCTACACCTTC,CASSATLDSVYGYTF
TRBD2,-,TRBV18,TRBJ2-1,TGTGCCAGCTCACCCCCCCCCGCGGGGGGACCTTATGGGGAGCAGTTCTTC,CASSPPPAGGPYGEQFF
TRBD2,-,TRBV7-9,TRBJ2-1,TGTGCCAGCCGACTAGCGGGGGGAAATGAGCAGTTCTTC,CASRLAGGNEQFF
-,-,TRBV11-2,TRBJ1-1,TGTGCCAGCAGCCCAGTCAGTGGTGAAGCTTTCTTT,CASSPVSGEAFF
-,-,TRBV5-1,TRBJ2-4,TGCGCCAGCAGCTTGGAGGCCAGGGGAGGGAACATTCAGTACTTC,CASSLEARGGNIQYF
-,-,TRBV10-2,TRBJ1-4,TGCGCCAGCAGTCCAGAACAGTCAACTAATGAAAAACTGTTTTTT,CASSPEQSTNEKLFF